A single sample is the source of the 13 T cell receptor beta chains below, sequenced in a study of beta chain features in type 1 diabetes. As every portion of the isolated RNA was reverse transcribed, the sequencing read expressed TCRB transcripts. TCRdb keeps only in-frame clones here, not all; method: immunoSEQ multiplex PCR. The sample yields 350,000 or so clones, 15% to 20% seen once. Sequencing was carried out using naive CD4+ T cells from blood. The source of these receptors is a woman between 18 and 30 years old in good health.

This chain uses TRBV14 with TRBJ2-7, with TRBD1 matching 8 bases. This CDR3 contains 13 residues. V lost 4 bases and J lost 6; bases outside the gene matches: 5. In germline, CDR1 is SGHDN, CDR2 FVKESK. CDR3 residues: CASSRRQGSEQYF. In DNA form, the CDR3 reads TGTGCCAGCAGCCGACGACAGGGGAGCGAGCAGTACTTC.

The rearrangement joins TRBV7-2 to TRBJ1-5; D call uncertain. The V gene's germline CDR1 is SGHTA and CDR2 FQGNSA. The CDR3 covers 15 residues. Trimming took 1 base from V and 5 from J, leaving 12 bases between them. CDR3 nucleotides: TGTGCCAGCAGCTTAGTCGGAGACGGTTATCAGCCCCAGCATTTT. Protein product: CASSLVGDGYQPQHF.

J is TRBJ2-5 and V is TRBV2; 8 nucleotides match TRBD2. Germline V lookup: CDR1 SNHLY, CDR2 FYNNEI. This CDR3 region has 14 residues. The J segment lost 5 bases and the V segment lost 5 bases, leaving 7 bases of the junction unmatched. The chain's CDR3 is CASSTWREAETQYF. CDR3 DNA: TGTGCCAGCAGTACATGGCGGGAGGCGGAGACCCAGTACTTC.

CDR3: CASSSGTGNPYGYTF. The DNA of the CDR3 is TGTGCCAGCAGTTCAGGGACAGGGAATCCCTATGGCTACACCTTC. This sequence joins TRBV28 and TRBJ1-2, with 9 bases fitting TRBD1. The CDR3 extends over 15 amino acids. J was trimmed by 4 bases and V by 4 bases; bases with no gene match: 7. Germline V gene lookup returns CDR1 MDHEN and CDR2 SYDVKM.

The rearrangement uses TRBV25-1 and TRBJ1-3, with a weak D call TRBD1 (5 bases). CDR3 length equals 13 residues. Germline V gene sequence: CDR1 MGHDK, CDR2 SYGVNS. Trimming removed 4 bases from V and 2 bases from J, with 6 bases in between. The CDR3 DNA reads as TGTGCCAGCAGTGTCAGGGCTGGAAACACCATATATTTT. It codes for CASSVRAGNTIYF. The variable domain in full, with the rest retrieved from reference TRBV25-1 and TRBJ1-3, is EADIYQTPRYLVIGTGKKITLECSQTMGHDKMYWYQQDPGMELHLIHYSYGVNSTEKGDLSSESTVSRIRTEHFPLTLESARPSHTSQYLCASSVRAGNTIYFGEGSWLTVV.

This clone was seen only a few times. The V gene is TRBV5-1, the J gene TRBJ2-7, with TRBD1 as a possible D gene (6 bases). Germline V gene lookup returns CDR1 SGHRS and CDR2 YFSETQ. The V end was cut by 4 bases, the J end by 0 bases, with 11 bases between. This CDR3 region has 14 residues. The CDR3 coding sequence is TGCGCCAGCAGCCCTAGAGGGGGCTCCTACGAGCAGTACTTC. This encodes CASSPRGGSYEQYF.

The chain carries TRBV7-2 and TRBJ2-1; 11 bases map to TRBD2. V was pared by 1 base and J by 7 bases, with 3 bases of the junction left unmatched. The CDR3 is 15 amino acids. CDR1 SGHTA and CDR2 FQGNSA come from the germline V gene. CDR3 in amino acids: CASSLVAGGRNEQFF. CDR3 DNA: TGTGCCAGCAGCTTAGTAGCGGGGGGGAGGAATGAGCAGTTCTTC.

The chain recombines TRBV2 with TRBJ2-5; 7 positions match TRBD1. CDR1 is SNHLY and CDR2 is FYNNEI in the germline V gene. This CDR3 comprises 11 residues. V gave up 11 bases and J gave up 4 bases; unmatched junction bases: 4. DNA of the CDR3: TGTGCCTCGACAGGGAGAGAGACCCAGTACTTC. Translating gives CASTGRETQYF. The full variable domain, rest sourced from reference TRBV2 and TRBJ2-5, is EPEVTQTPSHQVTQMGQEVILRCVPISNHLYFYWYRQILGQKVEFLVSFYNNEISEKSEIFDDQFSVERPDGSNFTLKIRSTKLEDSAMYFCASTGRETQYFGPGTRLLVL.

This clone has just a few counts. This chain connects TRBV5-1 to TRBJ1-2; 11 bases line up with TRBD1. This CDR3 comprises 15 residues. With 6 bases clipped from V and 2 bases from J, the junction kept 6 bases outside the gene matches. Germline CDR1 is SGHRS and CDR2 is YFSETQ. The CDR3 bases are TGCGCCAGCAACCAGGGACAGGGGGAGAACTATGGCTACACCTTC. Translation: CASNQGQGENYGYTF.

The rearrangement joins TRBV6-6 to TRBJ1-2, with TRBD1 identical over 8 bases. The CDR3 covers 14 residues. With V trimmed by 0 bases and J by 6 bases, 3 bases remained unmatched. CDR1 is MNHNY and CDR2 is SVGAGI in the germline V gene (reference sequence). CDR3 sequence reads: CASSYSDRVDGYTF. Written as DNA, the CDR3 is TGTGCCAGCAGTTACTCGGACAGGGTGGATGGCTACACCTTC.

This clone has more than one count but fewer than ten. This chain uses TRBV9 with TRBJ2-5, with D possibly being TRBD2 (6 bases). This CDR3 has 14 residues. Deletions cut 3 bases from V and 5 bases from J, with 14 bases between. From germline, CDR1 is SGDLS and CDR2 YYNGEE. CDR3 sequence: CASSEALAGETQYF. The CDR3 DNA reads TGTGCCAGCAGCGAGGCACTAGCTGGGGAGACCCAGTACTTC.

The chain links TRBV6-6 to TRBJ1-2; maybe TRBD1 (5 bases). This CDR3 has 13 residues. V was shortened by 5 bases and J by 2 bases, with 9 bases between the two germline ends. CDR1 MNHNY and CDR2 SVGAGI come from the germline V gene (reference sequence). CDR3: CASSRGLNYGYTF. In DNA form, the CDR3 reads TGTGCCAGCAGTAGGGGCCTCAACTATGGCTACACCTTC.

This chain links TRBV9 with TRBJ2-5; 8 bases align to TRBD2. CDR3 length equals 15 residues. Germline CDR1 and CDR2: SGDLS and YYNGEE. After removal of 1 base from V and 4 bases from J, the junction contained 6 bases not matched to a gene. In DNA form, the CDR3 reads TGTGCCAGCAGCGTAACCGGGGGGGCCAGAGAGACCCAGTACTTC. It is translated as CASSVTGGARETQYF.